The clone carrying this T cell receptor beta chain has only a few counts. Trimming stripped 2 bases from V and 4 bases from J, with 9 bases between. This CDR3 is built from 13 residues. Per the germline V gene, CDR1 is GTSNPN and CDR2 is SVGIG (reference sequence). In the source study's methods: Estimates of nucleated cell counts were drawn from the amplification of reference gene primers. Profiled with immunoSEQ multiplex PCR; TCRdb holds only in-frame clones, not every one. V and J calls and clone size are given by that table; D and trimming were obtained from the DNA. The top ten clones hold about 40% of a sample with 120,000 or so clones, roughly three quarters of them seen once. The entry originates in a study of blood T cell repertoires in COVID-19. Overall study context: The origin of the acute and convalescent COVID-19 samples was the United States, Italy and Spain. PBMCs, B-cell-depleted T cells, or T cells provided the cDNA or gDNA that made up the material.

Sequencing input: peripheral blood. The rearrangement uses TRBV30 and TRBJ1-5; a weak D match, TRBD1 (6 bases). The clonotype was recovered from a man in his forties with active or convalescent COVID-19. CDR3 in amino acids: CAWSPDRNQPQHF. In DNA form, the CDR3 reads TGTGCCTGGAGTCCGGACAGAAATCAGCCCCAGCATTTT.